The 3 T cell receptor beta chains below all came from one sample that was sequenced in a study of CD8+CD57+ T cells in acquired aplastic anemia. The template used for profiling TCR beta VDJ and CDR3 was genomic DNA. TCRdb re-called the reads with MiXCR, one entry per CDR3 protein. There are hundreds of thousands of distinct CDR3 sequences in the sample; under 50% occur only once, and around 20% lies in the top ten. Patients picked for sequencing had shown CD8+CD57+ cell expansion detected by flow cytometry. Sequenced input: sorted CD4+, CD8+, or CD8+CD57+ T cells (not recorded which) from PBMCs. These receptors were collected from a human donor with aplastic anemia.

A remark on this clonotype: One end of the junction varies from germline; a read error may be responsible. The V call is TRBV28, the J call TRBJ1-3; D remains ambiguous. CDR1 is MDHEN and CDR2 is SYDVKM in the germline V gene. This CDR3 is built from 14 residues. For the CDR3, the DNA is TGTGCGGGCGCCGGGGTTAACTCTGGAAGCACCATATATTTT. It is translated as CAGAGVNSGSTIYF.

This clonotype has at least ten counts. The chain uses TRBV4-2 and TRBJ1-5, with TRBD1 identical over 7 bases. This CDR3 has 15 amino acids. Germline V gene data show CDR1 as LGHNA and CDR2 as YNFKEQ. Trimming took 4 bases from V and 0 from J; bases not matched to a gene: 3. The CDR3 sequence is CASSRDSGSNQPQHF. CDR3 nucleotides: TGTGCCAGCAGCCGGGACAGCGGTAGCAATCAGCCCCAGCATTTT.

The chain uses TRBV9 and TRBJ2-3; 9 nucleotides match TRBD1. J was trimmed by 3 bases and V by 1 base; bases with no gene match: 3. The CDR3 is made up of 15 amino acids. The germline V gene encodes CDR1 SGDLS and CDR2 YYNGEE. The CDR3 DNA follows: TGTGCCAGCAGCGTAAGGACAGGGGAGACAGATACGCAGTATTTT. This gives the protein CASSVRTGETDTQYF.